Judged by abundance, the clone carrying this T cell receptor beta chain is large. What it binds is not known. Imaging by CT and PET/CT found every patient node-negative, and no patient had prior chemotherapy, radiotherapy or other malignancies. This sample stems from a study of prognosis after radiotherapy for stage I lung cancer. Study as a whole: It was SBRT that served as radiotherapy, in 3 to 5 fractions with a biologically effective dose of at least 100 Gy.

Two rounds of multiplex PCR amplified TCR beta CDR3 from genomic DNA. For every TRBV and TRBJ gene, a specific primer was used in first-round PCR. Via MiXCR, TCRdb re-called the multiplex PCR reads, giving one row per CDR3 protein. The sample lists 13,000 or so distinct CDR3 sequences, about half occurring once. Findings and limits, study-wide: Patients with distant metastases had lower Shannon entropy after stereotactic body radiation therapy. There was no determination made of whether the expanded TCR clones were tumor-specific.

The germline V gene encodes CDR1 LGHDT and CDR2 YNNKEL (reference sequence). There are 17 residues in the CDR3. V gave up 0 bases and J gave up 6 bases; unmatched junction bases: 10. Here the sequenced sample was PBMCs, taken before or after stereotactic body radiation therapy (not recorded which). This receptor was obtained from a donor aged 50 or older with non-small cell lung cancer. V and J are TRBV3-1 and TRBJ2-1, with 8 bases fitting TRBD2. The CDR3 coding sequence is TGTGCCAGCAGCCAAGAGTGGCGGGAGGCGGTTTTCAATGAGCAGTTCTTC. As protein: CASSQEWREAVFNEQFF.